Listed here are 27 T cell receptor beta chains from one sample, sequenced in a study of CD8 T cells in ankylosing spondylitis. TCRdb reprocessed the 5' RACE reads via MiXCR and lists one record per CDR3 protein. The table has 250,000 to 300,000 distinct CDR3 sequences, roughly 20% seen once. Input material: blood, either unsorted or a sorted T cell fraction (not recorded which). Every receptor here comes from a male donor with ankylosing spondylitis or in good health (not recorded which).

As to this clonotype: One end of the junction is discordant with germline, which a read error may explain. CDR3 protein: CVSTESGGTETQYF. CDR3 nucleotide sequence: TGTGTCAGCACCGAATCGGGAGGGACAGAGACCCAGTACTTC. V is TRBV12-3 or TRBV12-4 and J is TRBJ2-5; 8 bases align to TRBD2. The CDR3 has 14 residues.

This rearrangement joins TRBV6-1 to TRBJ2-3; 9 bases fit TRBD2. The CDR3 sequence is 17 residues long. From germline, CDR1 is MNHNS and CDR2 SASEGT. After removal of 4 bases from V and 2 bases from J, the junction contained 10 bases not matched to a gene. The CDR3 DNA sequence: TGTGCCAGCAGTGGCAGACTAGCGGAGTCGTCCACAGATACGCAGTATTTT. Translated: CASSGRLAESSTDTQYF.

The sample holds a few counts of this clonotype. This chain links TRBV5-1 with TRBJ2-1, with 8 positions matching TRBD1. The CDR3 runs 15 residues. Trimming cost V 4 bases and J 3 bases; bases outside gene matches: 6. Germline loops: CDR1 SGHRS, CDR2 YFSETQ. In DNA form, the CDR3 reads TGCGCCAGCAGCCCCTTTGGACAGGGCTACAATGAGCAGTTCTTC. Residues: CASSPFGQGYNEQFF.

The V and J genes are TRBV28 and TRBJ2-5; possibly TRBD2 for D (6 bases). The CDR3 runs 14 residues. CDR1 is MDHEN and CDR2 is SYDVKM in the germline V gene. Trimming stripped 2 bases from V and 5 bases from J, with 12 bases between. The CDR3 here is CASSLTGSGETQYF. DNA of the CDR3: TGTGCCAGCAGTTTAACCGGGAGCGGGGAGACCCAGTACTTC.

As DNA, the CDR3 is TGCAGCGCCGCCGGACAAGTTCAAGAGACCCAGTACTTC. Its translation: CSAAGQVQETQYF. J is TRBJ2-5 and V is TRBV29-1, with D possibly TRBD1 on 5 matching bases. The V end was cut by 7 bases, the J end by 2 bases, with 14 bases between. Germline lookup yields CDR1 SQVTM and CDR2 ANQGSEA. The CDR3 is 13 residues long.

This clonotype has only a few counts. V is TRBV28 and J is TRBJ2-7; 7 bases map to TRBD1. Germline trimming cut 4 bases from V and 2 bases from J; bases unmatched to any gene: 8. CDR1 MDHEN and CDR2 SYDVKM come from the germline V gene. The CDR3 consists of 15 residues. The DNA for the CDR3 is TGTGCCAGCAGTTCCCGGACAGGTTTCCCCTACGAGCAGTACGTC. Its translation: CASSSRTGFPYEQYV.

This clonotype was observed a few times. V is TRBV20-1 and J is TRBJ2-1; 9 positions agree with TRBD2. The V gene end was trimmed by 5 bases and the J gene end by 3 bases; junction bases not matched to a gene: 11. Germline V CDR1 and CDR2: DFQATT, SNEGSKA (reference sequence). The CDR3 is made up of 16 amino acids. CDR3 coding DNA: TGCAGTGCTGGGGGTAGCGGGGGAACTGTCTACAATGAGCAGTTCTTC. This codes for CSAGGSGGTVYNEQFF.

The CDR3 DNA sequence: TGCAGCGTTAGGACTAGCGGGAGGGGTGAGCAGTTCTTC. Translation gives CSVRTSGRGEQFF. This chain joins TRBV29-1 and TRBJ2-1; 15 nucleotides match TRBD2. The germline gives CDR1 SQVTM, CDR2 ANQGSEA. V gave up 5 bases and J gave up 9 bases; unmatched junction bases: 2. The CDR3 has 13 amino acids.

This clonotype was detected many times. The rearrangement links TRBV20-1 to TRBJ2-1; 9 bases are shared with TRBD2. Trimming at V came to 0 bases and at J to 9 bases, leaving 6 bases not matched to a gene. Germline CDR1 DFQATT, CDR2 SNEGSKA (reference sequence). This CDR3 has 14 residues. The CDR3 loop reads CSAREGSGGFEQFF. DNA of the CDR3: TGCAGTGCTAGAGAAGGAAGCGGGGGGTTTGAGCAGTTCTTC.

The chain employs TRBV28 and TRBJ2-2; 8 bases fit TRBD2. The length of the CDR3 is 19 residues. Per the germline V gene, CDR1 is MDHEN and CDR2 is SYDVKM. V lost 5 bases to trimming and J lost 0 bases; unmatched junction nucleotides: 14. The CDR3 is CASSAGTSIFGANTGELFF. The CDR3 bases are TGTGCCAGCAGTGCCGGGACTAGTATCTTCGGTGCGAACACCGGGGAGCTGTTTTTT. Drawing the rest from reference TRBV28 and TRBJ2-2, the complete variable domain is DVKVTQSSRYLVKRTGEKVFLECVQDMDHENMFWYRQDPGLGLRLIYFSYDVKMKEKGDIPEGYSVSREKKERFSLILESASTNQTSMYLCASSAGTSIFGANTGELFFGEGSRLTVL.

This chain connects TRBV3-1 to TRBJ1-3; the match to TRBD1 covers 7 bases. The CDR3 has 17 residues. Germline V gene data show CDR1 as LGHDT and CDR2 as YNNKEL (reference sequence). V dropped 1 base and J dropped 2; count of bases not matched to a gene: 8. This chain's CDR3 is CASSQVLGGTAGNTIYF. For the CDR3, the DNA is TGTGCCAGCAGCCAAGTGCTTGGCGGGACAGCTGGAAACACCATATATTTT.

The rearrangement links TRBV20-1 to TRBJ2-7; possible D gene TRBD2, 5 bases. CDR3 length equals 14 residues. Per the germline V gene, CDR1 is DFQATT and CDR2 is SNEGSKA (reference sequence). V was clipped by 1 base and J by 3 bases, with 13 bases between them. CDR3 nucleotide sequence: TGCAGTGCTAGAGCGTGGGGAGATATCTACGAGCAGTACGTC. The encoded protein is CSARAWGDIYEQYV.

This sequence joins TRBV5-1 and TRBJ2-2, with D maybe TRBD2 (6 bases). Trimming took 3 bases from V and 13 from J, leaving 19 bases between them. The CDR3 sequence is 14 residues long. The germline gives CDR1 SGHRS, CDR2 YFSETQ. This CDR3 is CASSSSGGPGSLFF. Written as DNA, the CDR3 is TGCGCCAGCAGCTCCAGTGGAGGGCCGGGTTCGCTGTTTTTT.

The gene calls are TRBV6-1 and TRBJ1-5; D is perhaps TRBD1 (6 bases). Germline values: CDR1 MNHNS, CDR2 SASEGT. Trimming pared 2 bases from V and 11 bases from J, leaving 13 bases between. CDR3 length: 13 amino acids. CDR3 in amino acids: CASSERGEWAQHF. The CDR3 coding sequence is TGTGCCAGCAGTGAAAGGGGGGAATGGGCCCAGCATTTT.

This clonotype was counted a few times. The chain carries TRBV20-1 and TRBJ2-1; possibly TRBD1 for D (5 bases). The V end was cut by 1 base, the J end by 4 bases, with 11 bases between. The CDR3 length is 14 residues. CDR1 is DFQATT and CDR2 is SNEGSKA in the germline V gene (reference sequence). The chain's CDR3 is CSARALDNYNEQFF. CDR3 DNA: TGCAGTGCTAGAGCCCTGGACAATTACAATGAGCAGTTCTTC.

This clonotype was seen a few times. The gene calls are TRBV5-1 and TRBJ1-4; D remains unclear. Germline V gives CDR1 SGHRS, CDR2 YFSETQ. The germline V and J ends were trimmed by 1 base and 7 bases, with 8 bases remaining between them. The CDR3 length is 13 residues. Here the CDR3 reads CASSLIPAEKLFF. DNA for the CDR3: TGCGCCAGCAGCTTGATTCCAGCTGAAAAACTGTTTTTT.

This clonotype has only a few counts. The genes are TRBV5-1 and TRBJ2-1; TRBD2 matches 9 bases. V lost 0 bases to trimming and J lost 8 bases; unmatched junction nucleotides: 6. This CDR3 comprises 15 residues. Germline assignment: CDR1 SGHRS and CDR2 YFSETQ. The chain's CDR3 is CASSLGSGGRDEQFF. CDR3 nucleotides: TGCGCCAGCAGCTTGGGTAGCGGGGGTCGGGATGAGCAGTTCTTC.

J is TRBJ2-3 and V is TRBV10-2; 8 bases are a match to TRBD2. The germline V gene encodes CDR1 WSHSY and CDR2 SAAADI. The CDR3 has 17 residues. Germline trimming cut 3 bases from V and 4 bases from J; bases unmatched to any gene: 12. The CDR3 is CASSDLRLARVADTQYF. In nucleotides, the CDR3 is TGCGCCAGCAGTGACCTTCGACTAGCGAGGGTAGCAGATACGCAGTATTTT.

CDR3 sequence: CASSPRDRVQLAGDLWYNEQFF. DNA for the CDR3: TGTGCCAGCAGCCCCCGGGACAGGGTACAGCTAGCGGGAGATCTATGGTACAATGAGCAGTTCTTC. The chain has TRBV4-2 and TRBJ2-1; weak D call: TRBD2 (10 bases). This CDR3 has 22 amino acids. The germline gives CDR1 LGHNA, CDR2 YNFKEQ. Trimming shortened V by 4 bases and J by 4 bases, and 35 bases separated the two germline ends.

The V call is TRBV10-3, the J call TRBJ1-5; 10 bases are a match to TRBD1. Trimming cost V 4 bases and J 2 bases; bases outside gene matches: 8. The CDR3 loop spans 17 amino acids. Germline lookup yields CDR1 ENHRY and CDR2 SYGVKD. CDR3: CAISGGTGDLRNQPQHF. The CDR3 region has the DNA TGTGCCATCAGTGGGGGGACAGGGGACTTGCGCAATCAGCCCCAGCATTTT.

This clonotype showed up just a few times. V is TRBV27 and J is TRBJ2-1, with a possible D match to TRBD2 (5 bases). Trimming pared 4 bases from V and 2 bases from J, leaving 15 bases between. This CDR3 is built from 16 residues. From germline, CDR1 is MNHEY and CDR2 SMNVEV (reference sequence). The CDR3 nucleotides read TGTGCCAGCAGTTCCGACACTAGTTTCCCCTACAATGAGCAGTTCTTC. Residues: CASSSDTSFPYNEQFF.

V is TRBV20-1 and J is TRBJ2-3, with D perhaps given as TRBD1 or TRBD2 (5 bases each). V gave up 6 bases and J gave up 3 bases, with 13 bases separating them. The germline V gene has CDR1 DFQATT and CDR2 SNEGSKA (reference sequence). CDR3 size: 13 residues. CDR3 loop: CSAEGPGTDTQYF. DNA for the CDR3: TGCAGTGCCGAGGGGCCTGGAACAGATACGCAGTATTTT.

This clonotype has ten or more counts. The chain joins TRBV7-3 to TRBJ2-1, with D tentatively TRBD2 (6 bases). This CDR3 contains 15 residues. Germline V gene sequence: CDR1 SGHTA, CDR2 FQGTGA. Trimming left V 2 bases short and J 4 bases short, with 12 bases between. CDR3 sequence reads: CASSLDSGGYNEQFF. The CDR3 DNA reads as TGTGCCAGCAGCTTAGATAGCGGCGGGTACAATGAGCAGTTCTTC.

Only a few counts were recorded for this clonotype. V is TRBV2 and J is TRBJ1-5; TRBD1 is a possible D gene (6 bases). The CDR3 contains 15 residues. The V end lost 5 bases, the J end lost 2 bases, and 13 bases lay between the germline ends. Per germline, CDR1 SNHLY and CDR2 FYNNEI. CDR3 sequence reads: CASSQGGMGNQPQHF. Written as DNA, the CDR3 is TGTGCCAGCAGTCAAGGGGGTATGGGCAATCAGCCCCAGCATTTT.

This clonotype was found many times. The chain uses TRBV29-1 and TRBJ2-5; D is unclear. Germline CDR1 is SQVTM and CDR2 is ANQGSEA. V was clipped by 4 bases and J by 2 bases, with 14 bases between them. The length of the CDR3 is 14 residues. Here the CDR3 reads CSVVLLAKQETQYF. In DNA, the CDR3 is TGCAGCGTTGTACTTCTGGCGAAGCAAGAGACCCAGTACTTC.

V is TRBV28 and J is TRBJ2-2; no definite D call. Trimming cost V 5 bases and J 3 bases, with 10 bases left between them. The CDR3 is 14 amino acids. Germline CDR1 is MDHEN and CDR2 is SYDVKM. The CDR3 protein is CASSPFADTGELFF. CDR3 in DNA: TGTGCCAGCAGTCCTTTTGCTGACACCGGGGAGCTGTTTTTT.

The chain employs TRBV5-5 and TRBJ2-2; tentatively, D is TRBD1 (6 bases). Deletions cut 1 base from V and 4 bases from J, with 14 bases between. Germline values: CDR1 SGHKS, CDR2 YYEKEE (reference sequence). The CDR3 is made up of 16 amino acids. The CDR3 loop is CASSLMAGVATGELFF. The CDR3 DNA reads TGTGCCAGCAGCTTGATGGCAGGGGTAGCCACCGGGGAGCTGTTTTTT.